The 14 T cell receptor beta chains below come from one sample, sequenced in a study of shared clonotypes between healthy human individuals. The repertoire was sequenced with immunoSEQ multiplex PCR; TCRdb's copy has only in-frame clones and lacks some. Among under 600,000 clones, 60% to 80% were seen once, and the ten largest hold around 13%. Sequences were obtained from PBMCs. These receptor sequences come from a middle-aged woman in good health. Some clones in this sample may be carry-over from other donors' samples.

The V gene is TRBV25-1, the J gene TRBJ2-3; no clear D gene. V dropped 0 bases and J dropped 4 bases, with 11 bases sitting between them. This CDR3 is built from 15 residues. Germline lookup yields CDR1 MGHDK and CDR2 SYGVNS. The CDR3 region is CASSEYAENPDTQYF. The CDR3 coding sequence is TGTGCCAGCAGTGAATACGCGGAGAATCCAGATACGCAGTATTTT.

The chain uses TRBV7-2 and TRBJ2-7; D may correspond to TRBD1 or TRBD2 (5 bases each). CDR1 is SGHTA and CDR2 is FQGNSA in the germline V gene. CDR3 size: 13 residues. Between the trimmed V and J ends, which lost 5 bases and 4 bases, there was a span of 12 bases. CDR3 in DNA: TGTGCCAGCAGCCTCGGGGCCAGATACGAGCAGTACTTC. It specifies CASSLGARYEQYF.

CDR3 region: CASSLTMTPQETQYF. In DNA form, the CDR3 reads TGTGCCAGCAGCTTAACTATGACTCCCCAAGAGACCCAGTACTTC. The J gene is TRBJ2-5, the V gene TRBV7-2, with D hard to call. The germline V gene encodes CDR1 SGHTA and CDR2 FQGNSA. The CDR3 runs 15 residues. The V end was cut by 2 bases, the J end by 1 base, with 11 bases between.

This clone was seen at least ten times. This chain links TRBV5-6 with TRBJ2-1, with TRBD2 identical over 11 bases. V lost 5 bases and J lost 1; bases outside the gene matches: 11. Germline-derived CDR1 and CDR2 are SGHDT and YYEEEE. CDR3 size: 18 residues. The CDR3 DNA reads as TGTGCCAGCAGACGTAGCGGGAGGGATTACTATTCCTACAATGAGCAGTTCTTC. It specifies CASRRSGRDYYSYNEQFF.

J is TRBJ1-6 and V is TRBV2; D ambiguous. Trimming cost V 8 bases and J 8 bases, with 19 bases left between them. CDR3 length equals 15 residues. Looked up from germline, CDR1 is SNHLY and CDR2 is FYNNEI. CDR3 DNA sequence: TGTGCCAGCGTGCGGCAGGCTCAGCCGTATTCACCCCTCCACTTT. It is translated as CASVRQAQPYSPLHF.

The V gene is TRBV5-1, the J gene TRBJ2-2; D is uncertain. V was cut by 0 bases and J by 0 bases, with 6 bases left in between. The CDR3 is 15 amino acids. The V gene's germline CDR1 is SGHRS and CDR2 YFSETQ. The CDR3: CASSLESPNTGELFF. CDR3 nucleotides: TGCGCCAGCAGCTTGGAAAGTCCGAACACCGGGGAGCTGTTTTTT.

Comment on this clone: Additional DNA sequences in this sample encode the identical CDR3. In nucleotides, the CDR3 is TGTGCCAGCCGACCGGGACTAGCGGGAGCCGGGGAGCTGTTTTTT. This translates into CASRPGLAGAGELFF. The chain joins TRBV6-5 to TRBJ2-2; 14 nucleotides agree with TRBD2. The CDR3 is 15 amino acids. CDR1 is MNHEY, CDR2 SVGAGI, per germline. V dropped 8 bases and J dropped 6; count of bases not matched to a gene: 5.

V usage is TRBV5-6 and J usage is TRBJ2-4; 7 nucleotides line up with TRBD2. Germline CDR1 is SGHDT and CDR2 is YYEEEE. Germline trimming cut 2 bases from V and 4 bases from J; bases unmatched to any gene: 9. This CDR3 region has 16 residues. DNA for the CDR3: TGTGCCAGCAGCTTAGTAGGGAGGGCCGCAAAAAACATTCAGTACTTC. The encoded protein is CASSLVGRAAKNIQYF.

The chain links TRBV6-1 to TRBJ1-4; no reliable D call. Germline values: CDR1 MNHNS, CDR2 SASEGT. V lost 1 base, J lost 7 bases, and 13 bases lay in between. There are 15 residues in the CDR3. This chain's CDR3 is CASSEGVTVGEKLFF. The CDR3 DNA reads TGTGCCAGCAGTGAAGGGGTCACCGTGGGTGAAAAACTGTTTTTT.

The chain uses TRBV4-3 and TRBJ1-4; weak D call: TRBD1 (6 bases). The V gene's germline CDR1 is LGHNA and CDR2 YSLEER. Between the trimmed V and J ends, which lost 4 bases and 2 bases, there was a span of 11 bases. CDR3 length: 15 residues. As DNA, the CDR3 is TGCGCCAGCAGCCCCCGGGGACATACTAATGAAAAACTGTTTTTT. Translated: CASSPRGHTNEKLFF.

This chain uses TRBV28 with TRBJ2-3, with 7 nucleotides matching TRBD2. The germline CDR1 and CDR2 sequences are MDHEN and SYDVKM. The CDR3 extends over 15 amino acids. V was clipped by 6 bases and J by 4 bases; unmatched bases: 10. CDR3 coding DNA: TGTGCCAGCAGCTTCGGGACTACAGGCGCAGATACGCAGTATTTT. Translation gives CASSFGTTGADTQYF.

This clone was observed a handful of times. CDR3 sequence: CASRTHSQGPYGYTF. DNA of the CDR3: TGTGCCAGCAGGACTCATTCTCAGGGGCCCTATGGCTACACCTTC. The J gene is TRBJ1-2, the V gene TRBV6-1; weak D call: TRBD1 (6 bases). The CDR3 loop spans 15 amino acids. Germline V lookup: CDR1 MNHNS, CDR2 SASEGT. Trimming removed 6 bases from V and 4 bases from J, with 18 bases in between.

The CDR3, as DNA: TGTGCCAGCAGTTTCGGCCCCTTGCTAGCGGGAGGGTACAATGAGCAGTTCTTC. Amino acid sequence: CASSFGPLLAGGYNEQFF. V usage is TRBV28 and J usage is TRBJ2-1, with 12 bases aligning to TRBD2. Germline assignment: CDR1 MDHEN and CDR2 SYDVKM. This CDR3 region has 18 residues. V shed 3 bases and J 4 bases; nucleotides not matched to a gene: 10.

The chain is built from TRBV5-1 and TRBJ2-5, with D maybe TRBD2 (5 bases). V shed 6 bases and J shed 3 bases, with 12 bases lying between them. The germline gives CDR1 SGHRS, CDR2 YFSETQ. This CDR3 spans 13 amino acids. CDR3 sequence reads: CASKRNREETQYF. Here the CDR3 DNA reads TGCGCCAGCAAGCGGAACCGCGAAGAGACCCAGTACTTC.